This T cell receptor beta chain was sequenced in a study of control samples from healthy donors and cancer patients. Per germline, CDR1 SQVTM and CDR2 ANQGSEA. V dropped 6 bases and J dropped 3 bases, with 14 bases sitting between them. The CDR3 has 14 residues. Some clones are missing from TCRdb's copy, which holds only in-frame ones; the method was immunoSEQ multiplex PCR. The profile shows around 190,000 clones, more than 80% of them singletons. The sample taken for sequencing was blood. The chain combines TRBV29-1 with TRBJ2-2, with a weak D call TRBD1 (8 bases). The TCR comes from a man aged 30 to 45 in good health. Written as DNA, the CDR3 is TGCAGCGTCCGACAGGGGAGGGACACCGGGGAGCTGTTTTTT. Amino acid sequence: CSVRQGRDTGELFF.